What follows are 3 T cell receptor beta chains derived from one specimen sequenced in a study of preoperative IRX-2 immunotherapy in early breast cancer. The treatment is: preoperative locoregional IRX-2 cytokine immunotherapy. Repertoires were generated with immunoSEQ multiplex PCR, while TCRdb's copy carries only in-frame clones and drops some. Of 35,000 to 45,000 clones listed, approximately 77% are singletons. Source: tumor tissue, taken after IRX-2 immunotherapy. The receptors shown here come from a human donor with breast cancer.

The chain is built from TRBV6-8 and TRBJ1-1; 10 bases map to TRBD1. With V trimmed by 0 bases and J by 4 bases, 11 bases remained unmatched. Germline values: CDR1 MNHGY, CDR2 SAAAGT. The CDR3 contains 18 residues. CDR3 sequence: CASSYSPGQGTPGTEAFF. The CDR3 DNA reads as TGTGCCAGCAGTTACTCTCCGGGACAGGGGACGCCCGGCACTGAAGCTTTCTTT.

V is TRBV10-2 and J is TRBJ1-1; D may be TRBD1 (6 bases). This CDR3 contains 15 residues. The germline V and J ends were trimmed by 3 bases and 10 bases, with 21 bases remaining between them. Germline-derived CDR1 and CDR2 are WSHSY and SAAADI. The DNA for the CDR3 is TGCGCCAGCAGTGAATTCCCCGGGACAAAGGGCGCAGCTTTCTTT. Residues: CASSEFPGTKGAAFF.

This clone is termed medium-sized. The V call is TRBV6-8, the J call TRBJ1-4; 11 nucleotides match TRBD1. The germline CDR1 and CDR2 sequences are MNHGY and SAAAGT. Trimming at V came to 7 bases and at J to 9 bases, leaving 4 bases not matched to a gene. The CDR3 is made up of 13 amino acids. Written as DNA, the CDR3 is TGTGCCAGCAAGGACAGGGGGCTTCAAAAACTGTTTTTT. Amino acids: CASKDRGLQKLFF.